These 21 T cell receptor beta chains share one sample of origin, sequenced in a study of naive and memory T cell subsets. Documented treatment: skin biopsy from PPD injection site in Mantoux-positive individual. A UMI-containing oligonucleotide was joined by 3' ligation to the TCR cDNA template. The SP2 primer and nested alpha and beta constant region primers amplified ligated cDNA in four rounds. TCRdb ran MiXCR on the UMI-ligation and nested PCR reads and lists one entry per CDR3 protein. Here the sample spans fewer than 35,000 distinct CDR3 sequences, roughly 6.6% being singletons. Sequences were derived from skin, sampled from a tuberculin skin test site. These receptors all come from an adult in good health.

This clonotype has a count of ten or more. The genes are TRBV18 and TRBJ1-1; 10 bases line up with TRBD1. The CDR3 is made up of 13 amino acids. The V segment lost 3 bases and the J segment 5 bases; nucleotides outside the gene matches: 0. The germline CDR1 and CDR2 sequences are KGHSH and LQKENI. The CDR3 DNA reads TGTGCCAGCTCACCGGACAGGGGGACTGAAGCTTTCTTT. As protein: CASSPDRGTEAFF.

The chain recombines TRBV15 with TRBJ2-7; TRBD1 might be the D (5 bases). Germline CDR1 and CDR2: LNHNV and YYDKDF (reference sequence). The CDR3 spans 16 residues. The germline V and J ends were trimmed by 0 bases and 3 bases, with 15 bases remaining between them. The CDR3 reads CATSRDLAAQGYEQYF. As DNA, the CDR3 is TGTGCCACCAGCAGAGATTTGGCGGCGCAGGGCTACGAGCAGTACTTC.

This clonotype showed up many times. V usage is TRBV6-1 and J usage is TRBJ1-1; D remains unclear. Per the germline V gene, CDR1 is MNHNS and CDR2 is SASEGT. This CDR3 has 13 residues. Trimming left V 6 bases short and J 4 bases short, with 12 bases between. The CDR3 DNA reads as TGTGCCAGCAGAGAAAGACCAGTCACTGAAGCTTTCTTT. Protein sequence: CASRERPVTEAFF.

This clonotype was found many times. In DNA, the CDR3 is TGTGCCAGCAGCTACCTTAGAGAATCGGCCATGTACGGCGAGCAGTACTTC. As protein: CASSYLRESAMYGEQYF. The V gene is TRBV7-8, the J gene TRBJ2-7, with D unclear. CDR1 and CDR2 (germline): SGHVS, FQNEAQ. Trimming shortened V by 4 bases and J by 6 bases, and 25 bases separated the two germline ends. The CDR3 is 17 residues long.

This clonotype has only a few counts. V and J are TRBV5-1 and TRBJ1-4; D gene uncertain. V was clipped by 2 bases and J by 0 bases, with 11 bases between them. CDR1 and CDR2 (germline): SGHRS, YFSETQ. The CDR3 sequence is 16 residues long. The CDR3 DNA follows: TGCGCCAGCAGCTTATACCCCGCTGCAACTAATGAAAAACTGTTTTTT. Amino acid sequence: CASSLYPAATNEKLFF.

The gene calls are TRBV6-5 and TRBJ1-1; tentatively, D is TRBD1 (6 bases). Deletions cut 2 bases from V and 7 bases from J, with 11 bases between. The CDR3 has 13 amino acids. CDR1 is MNHEY, CDR2 SVGAGI, per germline. This CDR3 is CASSYAYRDEAFF. The CDR3 DNA reads TGTGCCAGCAGTTACGCCTACAGGGATGAAGCTTTCTTT.

This clonotype was detected many times. The genes are TRBV27 and TRBJ2-5; 10 nucleotides align to TRBD2. Trimming cost V 2 bases and J 2 bases; bases outside gene matches: 2. This CDR3 contains 15 residues. The germline gives CDR1 MNHEY, CDR2 SMNVEV (reference sequence). CDR3 in DNA: TGTGCCAGCAGTTTACTAGCGGGGGAACAAGAGACCCAGTACTTC. Protein sequence: CASSLLAGEQETQYF.

This clonotype was found many times. The chain combines TRBV5-6 with TRBJ1-1; D remains ambiguous. The CDR3 has 15 residues. The ends were cut back, 0 bases at V and 6 bases at J, with 15 bases in the middle. Germline values: CDR1 SGHDT, CDR2 YYEEEE. As DNA, the CDR3 is TGTGCCAGCAGCTTGGGCCCGACGAAATCTCCTGAAGCTTTCTTT. It translates to CASSLGPTKSPEAFF.

In this sample, this clonotype turned up many times. The chain links TRBV7-2 to TRBJ2-4, with D perhaps being TRBD1 or TRBD2 (5 bases each). The CDR3 runs to 14 residues. V was trimmed by 1 base and J by 5 bases, leaving 9 bases between them. Germline V gene data show CDR1 as SGHTA and CDR2 as FQGNSA. CDR3 nucleotides: TGTGCCAGCAGCTTAGGGGGGACCGAAAACATTCAGTACTTC. It translates to CASSLGGTENIQYF.

This clonotype was counted at least ten times. The junction shows a germline mismatch at one end, possibly a read error. The genes are TRBV5-1 and TRBJ2-5, with 8 positions matching TRBD2. The germline CDR1 and CDR2 sequences are SGHRS and YFSETQ. The CDR3 consists of 15 residues. CDR3 residues: CASSLGTSSQETQYF. CDR3 DNA: TGCGCCAGCAGCTTGGGGACTAGCTCCCAAGAGACACAGTACTTC.

This clonotype was seen repeatedly, ten times or more. The rearrangement uses TRBV4-1 and TRBJ1-2, with D hard to call. There are 18 residues in the CDR3. From germline, CDR1 is MGHRA and CDR2 YSYEKL. Deletions cut 1 base from V and 6 bases from J, with 24 bases between. The CDR3 sequence is CASSQVYSGFGTLDGYTF. The CDR3, as DNA: TGCGCCAGCAGCCAAGTGTATAGCGGGTTTGGAACCCTCGATGGCTACACCTTC.

This clonotype was seen many times. The V and J genes are TRBV27 and TRBJ2-1; 9 bases are a match to TRBD1. J lost 5 bases, V lost 4 bases, and 3 bases had no gene match. This CDR3 comprises 14 residues. Germline V gene sequence: CDR1 MNHEY, CDR2 SMNVEV (reference sequence). CDR3 nucleotides: TGTGCCAGCAGTTCTGACAGGGGGGACAATGAGCAGTTCTTC. Translation: CASSSDRGDNEQFF.

This clonotype was recorded at least ten times. This chain links TRBV7-2 with TRBJ1-5; D remains ambiguous. V lost 0 bases to trimming and J lost 0 bases, with 12 bases between them. Per the germline V gene, CDR1 is SGHTA and CDR2 is FQGNSA. The CDR3 is 17 residues long. This chain's CDR3 is CASSLAVDQNSNQPQHF. CDR3 sequence (DNA): TGTGCCAGCAGCTTAGCCGTGGATCAGAATAGCAATCAGCCCCAGCATTTT.

This clonotype was seen a handful of times. For the CDR3, the DNA is TGTGCCAGCAGTTTAGAGACAGACAATGAAAAACTGTTTTTT. This gives the protein CASSLETDNEKLFF. This chain connects TRBV12-3 or TRBV12-4 to TRBJ1-4, with D perhaps matching TRBD1 (5 bases). Trimming pared 1 base from V and 5 bases from J, leaving 8 bases between. CDR3 length equals 14 residues.

The chain links TRBV9 to TRBJ2-1; D possibly uses TRBD1 or TRBD2 (5 bases each). Germline CDR1 and CDR2: SGDLS and YYNGEE. Deletions cut 1 base from V and 9 bases from J, with 11 bases between. The CDR3 consists of 13 residues. The CDR3 nucleotides read TGTGCCAGCAGCGTACCAGGGAGTCCTGAGCAGTTCTTC. Translation: CASSVPGSPEQFF.

Many counts were recorded for this clonotype. CDR3 sequence (DNA): TGTGCCAGCGGGAAGACAGGGGTCGAGCAGTACTTC. It encodes CASGKTGVEQYF. The J gene is TRBJ2-7, the V gene TRBV6-6; the match to TRBD1 covers 8 bases. The germline CDR1 and CDR2 sequences are MNHNY and SVGAGI (reference sequence). The CDR3 loop spans 12 amino acids. The junction had 6 bases not matched to a gene; V was cut back by 8 bases and J by 6 bases.

This sequence joins TRBV4-1 and TRBJ1-2, with D perhaps TRBD1 (5 bases). In germline, CDR1 is MGHRA, CDR2 YSYEKL. The CDR3 length is 15 residues. Trimming stripped 5 bases from V and 6 bases from J, with 19 bases between. The CDR3 nucleotides are TGCGCCAGCAGCGGCAGGGCAGTGGATAAGAATGGCTACACCTTC. Encoded protein: CASSGRAVDKNGYTF.

This clonotype was recorded many times. The chain uses TRBV20-1 and TRBJ2-2; D is tentatively TRBD1 or TRBD2 (5 bases each). Germline CDR1 is DFQATT and CDR2 is SNEGSKA (reference sequence). V was trimmed by 1 base and J by 2 bases, leaving 11 bases between them. CDR3 length: 15 amino acids. This CDR3 reads CSARAGTGNTGELFF. The CDR3 region has the DNA TGCAGTGCTAGAGCAGGGACCGGAAACACCGGGGAGCTGTTTTTT.

This clonotype was seen more than once but under ten times. The rearrangement uses TRBV6-5 and TRBJ2-3; a possible D gene is TRBD1 (5 bases). V lost 8 bases to trimming and J lost 2 bases, with 11 bases between them. In germline, CDR1 is MNHEY, CDR2 SVGAGI. CDR3 size: 13 residues. The CDR3 sequence is CASSLGATDTQYF. The CDR3, as DNA: TGTGCCAGCTCATTAGGGGCCACAGATACGCAGTATTTT.

The chain recombines TRBV9 with TRBJ1-2, with 9 bases matching TRBD1. Germline loops: CDR1 SGDLS, CDR2 YYNGEE. This CDR3 region has 17 residues. Trimming removed 4 bases from V and 4 bases from J; junction bases left unmatched: 14. CDR3: CASSRPVGQGLRYGYTF. CDR3 nucleotides: TGTGCCAGCAGCCGCCCCGTGGGACAGGGACTTCGCTATGGCTACACCTTC.

This clonotype was counted ten times or more. The chain employs TRBV18 and TRBJ2-5, with 8 bases lining up with TRBD1. Per germline, CDR1 KGHSH and CDR2 LQKENI. Unmatched junction bases numbered 8, after V lost 1 base and J lost 4 bases. The CDR3 length is 16 residues. The DNA for the CDR3 is TGTGCCAGCTCACCACGTGAGACAGGGGTGGGAGAGACCCAGTACTTC. It encodes CASSPRETGVGETQYF.